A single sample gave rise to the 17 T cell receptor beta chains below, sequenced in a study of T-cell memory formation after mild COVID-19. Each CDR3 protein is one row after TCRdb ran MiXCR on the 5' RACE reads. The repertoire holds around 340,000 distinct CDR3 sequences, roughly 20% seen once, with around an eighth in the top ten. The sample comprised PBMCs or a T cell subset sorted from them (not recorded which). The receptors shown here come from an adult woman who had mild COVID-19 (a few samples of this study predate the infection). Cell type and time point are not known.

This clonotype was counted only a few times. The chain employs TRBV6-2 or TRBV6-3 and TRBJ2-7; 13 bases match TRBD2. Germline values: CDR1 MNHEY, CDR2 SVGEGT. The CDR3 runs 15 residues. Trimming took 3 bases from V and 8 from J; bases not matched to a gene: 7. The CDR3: CASSYSGLAGVQQYF. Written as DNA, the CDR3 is TGTGCCAGCAGTTATTCTGGACTAGCGGGAGTCCAGCAGTACTTC.

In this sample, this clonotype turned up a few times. CDR3 region: CAWGPRDTVGDTQYF. For the CDR3, the DNA is TGTGCCTGGGGGCCCCGGGACACCGTTGGGGATACGCAGTATTTT. The chain carries TRBV30 and TRBJ2-3, with D possibly TRBD1 on 6 matching bases. Trimming pared 5 bases from V and 6 bases from J, leaving 21 bases between. Germline loops: CDR1 GTSNPN, CDR2 SVGIG (reference sequence). This CDR3 is built from 15 residues. Full variable domain (remainder filled in from reference TRBV30 and TRBJ2-3): SQTIHQWPATLVQPVGSPLSLECTVEGTSNPNLYWYRQAAGRGLQLLFYSVGIGQISSEVPQNLSASRPQDRQFILSSKKLLLSDSGFYLCAWGPRDTVGDTQYFGPGTRLTVL.

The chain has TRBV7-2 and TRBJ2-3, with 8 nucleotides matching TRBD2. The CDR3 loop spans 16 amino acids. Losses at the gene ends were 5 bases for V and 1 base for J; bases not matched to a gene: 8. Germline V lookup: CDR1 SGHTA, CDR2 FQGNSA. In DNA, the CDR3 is TGTGCCAGCAGCCATAGCGGGACGGCTGGCACAGATACGCAGTATTTT. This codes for CASSHSGTAGTDTQYF.

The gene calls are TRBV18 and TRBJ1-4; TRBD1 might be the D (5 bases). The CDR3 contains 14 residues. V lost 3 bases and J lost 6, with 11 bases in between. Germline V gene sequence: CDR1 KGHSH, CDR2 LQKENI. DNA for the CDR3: TGTGCCAGCTCACCCCAGGGATGGTATGAAAAACTGTTTTTT. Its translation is CASSPQGWYEKLFF. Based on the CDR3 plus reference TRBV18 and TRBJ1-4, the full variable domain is NAGVMQNPRHLVRRRGQEARLRCSPMKGHSHVYWYRQLPEEGLKFMVYLQKENIIDESGMPKERFSAEFPKEGPSILRIQQVVRGDSAAYFCASSPQGWYEKLFFGSGTQLSVL.

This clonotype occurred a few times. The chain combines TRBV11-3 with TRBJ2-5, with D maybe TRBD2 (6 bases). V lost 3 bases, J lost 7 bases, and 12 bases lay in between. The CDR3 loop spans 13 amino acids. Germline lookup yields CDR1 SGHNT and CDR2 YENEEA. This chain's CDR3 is CASSLEGWGTQYF. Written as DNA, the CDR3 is TGTGCCAGCAGCTTGGAGGGCTGGGGGACCCAGTACTTC. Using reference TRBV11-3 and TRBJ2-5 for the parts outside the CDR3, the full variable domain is EAGVVQSPRYKIIEKKQPVAFWCNPISGHNTLYWYLQNLGQGPELLIRYENEEAVDDSQLPKDRFSAERLKGVDSTLKIQPAELGDSAVYLCASSLEGWGTQYFGPGTRLLVL.

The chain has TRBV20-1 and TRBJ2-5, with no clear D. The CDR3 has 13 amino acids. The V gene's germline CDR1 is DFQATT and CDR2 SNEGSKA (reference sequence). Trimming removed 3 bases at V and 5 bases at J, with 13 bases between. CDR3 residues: CSASKGAEETQYF. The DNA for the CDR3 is TGCAGTGCTAGTAAAGGAGCAGAGGAGACCCAGTACTTC.

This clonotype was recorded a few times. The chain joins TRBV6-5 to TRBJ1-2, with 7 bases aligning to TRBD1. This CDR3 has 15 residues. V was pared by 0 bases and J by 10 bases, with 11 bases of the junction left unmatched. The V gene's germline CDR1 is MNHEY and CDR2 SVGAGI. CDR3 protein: CASSYSTGQPKDYTF. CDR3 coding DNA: TGTGCCAGCAGTTACTCGACGGGACAGCCAAAAGACTACACCTTC.

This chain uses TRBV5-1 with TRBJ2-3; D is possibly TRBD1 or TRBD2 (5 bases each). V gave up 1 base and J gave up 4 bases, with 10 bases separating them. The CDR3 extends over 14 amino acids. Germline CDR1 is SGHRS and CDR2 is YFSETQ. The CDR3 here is CASSLTLGADTQYF. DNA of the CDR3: TGCGCCAGCAGCTTGACGCTGGGGGCAGATACGCAGTATTTT.

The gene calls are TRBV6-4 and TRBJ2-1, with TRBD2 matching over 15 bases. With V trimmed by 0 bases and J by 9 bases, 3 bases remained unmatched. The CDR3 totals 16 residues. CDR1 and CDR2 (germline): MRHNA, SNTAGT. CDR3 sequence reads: CASSDSGLAGGGEQFF. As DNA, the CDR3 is TGTGCCAGCAGTGACTCGGGACTAGCGGGAGGTGGTGAGCAGTTCTTC.

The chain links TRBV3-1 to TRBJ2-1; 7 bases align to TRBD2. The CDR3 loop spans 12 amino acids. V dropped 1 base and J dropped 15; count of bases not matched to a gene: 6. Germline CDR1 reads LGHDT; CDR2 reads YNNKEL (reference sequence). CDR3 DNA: TGTGCCAGCAGCCAAGCAGCGGGACTTCCGTTCTTC. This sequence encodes CASSQAAGLPFF.

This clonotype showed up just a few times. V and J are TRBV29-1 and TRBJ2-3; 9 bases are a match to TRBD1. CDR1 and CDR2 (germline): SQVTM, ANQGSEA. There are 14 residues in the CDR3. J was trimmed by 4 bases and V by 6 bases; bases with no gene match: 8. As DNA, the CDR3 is TGCAGCGTCCTACAGGGGGCAATGTCAGATACGCAGTATTTT. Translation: CSVLQGAMSDTQYF.

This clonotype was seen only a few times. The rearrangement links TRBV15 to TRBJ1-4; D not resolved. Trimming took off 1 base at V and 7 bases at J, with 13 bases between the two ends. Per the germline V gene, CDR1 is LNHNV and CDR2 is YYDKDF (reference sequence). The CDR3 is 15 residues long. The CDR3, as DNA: TGTGCCACCAGCAGAGGAGGCCTTCGGGGTGAAAAACTGTTTTTT. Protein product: CATSRGGLRGEKLFF.

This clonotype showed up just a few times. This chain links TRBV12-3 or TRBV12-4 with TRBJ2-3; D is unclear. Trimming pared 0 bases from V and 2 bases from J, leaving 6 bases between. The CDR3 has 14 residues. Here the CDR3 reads CASSLAGITDTQYF. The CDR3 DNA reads TGTGCCAGCAGTTTAGCGGGAATCACAGATACGCAGTATTTT.

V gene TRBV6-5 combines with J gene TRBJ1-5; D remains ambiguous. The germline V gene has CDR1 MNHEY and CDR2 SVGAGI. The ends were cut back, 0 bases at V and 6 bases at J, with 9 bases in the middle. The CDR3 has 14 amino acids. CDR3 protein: CASSYSGRSQPQHF. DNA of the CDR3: TGTGCCAGCAGTTACTCAGGGAGGAGTCAGCCCCAGCATTTT.

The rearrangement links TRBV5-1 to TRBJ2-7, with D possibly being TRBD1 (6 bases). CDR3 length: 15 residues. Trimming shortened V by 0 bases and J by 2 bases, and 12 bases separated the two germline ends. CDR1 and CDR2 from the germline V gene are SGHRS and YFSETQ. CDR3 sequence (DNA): TGCGCCAGCAGCTTGGAACAGGGTGGCCCCTACGAGCAGTACTTC. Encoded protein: CASSLEQGGPYEQYF. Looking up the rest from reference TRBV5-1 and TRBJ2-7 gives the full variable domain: KAGVTQTPRYLIKTRGQQVTLSCSPISGHRSVSWYQQTPGQGLQFLFEYFSETQRNKGNFPGRFSGRQFSNSRSEMNVSTLELGDSALYLCASSLEQGGPYEQYFGPGTRLTVT.

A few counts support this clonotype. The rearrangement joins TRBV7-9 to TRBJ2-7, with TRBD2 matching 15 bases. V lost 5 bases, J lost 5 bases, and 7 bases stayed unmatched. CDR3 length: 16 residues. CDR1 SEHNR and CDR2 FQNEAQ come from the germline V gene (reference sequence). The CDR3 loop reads CASSPGLAGGSHEQYF. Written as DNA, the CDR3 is TGTGCCAGCAGCCCGGGACTAGCGGGAGGATCCCACGAGCAGTACTTC.

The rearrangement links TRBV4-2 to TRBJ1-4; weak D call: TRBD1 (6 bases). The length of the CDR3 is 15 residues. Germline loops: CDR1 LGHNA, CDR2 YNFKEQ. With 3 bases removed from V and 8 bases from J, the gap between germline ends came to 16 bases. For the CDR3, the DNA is TGTGCCAGCAGCCAGCCCGAGGGGGTGGAGGAAAAACTGTTTTTT. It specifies CASSQPEGVEEKLFF.